A selection of T cell receptor beta chains follows, all from one sample in a study of identifying expanded T cells in peripheral blood. Method: immunoSEQ multiplex PCR; TCRdb's copy keeps in-frame clones and lacks some. The sample records 120,000 or so clones, around 84% being singletons. The sequenced material came from blood. Receptors were obtained from a person aged 18 to 75 in good health. Each CDR3 is given with its conserved first and last residue. A D gene is named only where the DNA matches it firmly. Only some rows state a clone size, as once, few, many or a class for expanded clones.

V	J	D	size	CDR3	DNA
TRBV5-4	TRBJ1-6	-	once	CASSQGSLNSPLHF	TGCGCCAGCAGCCAAGGTAGCCTTAATTCACCCCTCCACTTT
TRBV19	TRBJ1-2	-	-	CASSNSGWAGYTF	TGTGCCAGTAGCAACAGTGGGTGGGCCGGCTACACCTTC
TRBV5-4	TRBJ2-7	TRBD1	-	CASSLAGQGDPYEQYF	TGTGCCAGCAGCTTAGCCGGACAGGGGGACCCCTACGAGCAGTACTTC
TRBV6-6	TRBJ1-3	-	-	CASSPSRVNGNTIYF	TGTGCCAGCAGTCCCTCCAGGGTGAATGGAAACACCATATATTTT
TRBV9	TRBJ2-7	-	-	CASSAGGEGGVEQYF	TGTGCCAGCAGCGCGGGAGGGGAAGGGGGCGTCGAGCAGTACTTC
TRBV7-2	TRBJ1-6	TRBD1	-	CASSPPDRARNSPLHF	TGTGCCAGCAGCCCGCCCGACAGGGCTCGTAATTCACCCCTCCACTTT
TRBV4-1	TRBJ2-7	TRBD2	-	CASSQDVEAGSSYEQYF	TGCGCCAGCAGCCAAGATGTGGAAGCGGGGAGCTCCTACGAGCAGTACTTC
TRBV7-2	TRBJ1-2	-	-	CASSLPIRVYGYTF	TGTGCCAGCAGCTTACCTATCCGGGTCTATGGCTACACCTTC
TRBV6-7	TRBJ2-7	-	-	CASSYSPRRSREEQYF	TGTGCCAGCAGTTACTCCCCCCGACGGTCCCGGGAAGAGCAGTACTTC
TRBV5-6	TRBJ2-1	TRBD2	-	CASSLVAGVDEQFF	TGTGCCAGCAGCTTGGTAGCGGGGGTAGATGAGCAGTTCTTC
TRBV9	TRBJ2-5	TRBD1	-	CASSASGTEETQYF	TGTGCCAGCAGCGCATCCGGGACAGAAGAGACCCAGTACTTC
TRBV7-8	TRBJ1-4	-	-	CASSRREGEKLFF	TGTGCCAGCAGCCGCAGGGAGGGAGAAAAACTGTTTTTT
TRBV19	TRBJ1-1	TRBD1	-	CASLKPGGPEAFF	TGTGCCAGTCTTAAGCCAGGGGGCCCTGAAGCTTTCTTT
TRBV5-6	TRBJ2-5	-	-	CASSLAQPGETQYF	TGTGCCAGCAGCTTGGCTCAGCCGGGAGAGACCCAGTACTTC
TRBV9	TRBJ2-1	TRBD2	-	CASSVGGTYNEQFF	TGTGCCAGCAGCGTCGGGGGGACTTACAATGAGCAGTTCTTC
TRBV11-1	TRBJ1-5	-	-	CASSPQAGVGQPQHF	TGTGCCAGCAGCCCCCAAGCGGGGGTCGGGCAGCCCCAGCATTTT
TRBV7-2	TRBJ1-1	TRBD1	-	CASWRQGTTEAFF	TGTGCCAGCTGGCGACAGGGGACGACTGAAGCTTTCTTT
TRBV27	TRBJ1-2	-	few	CASRQAPYGYTF	TGTGCCAGTCGACAGGCCCCTTATGGCTACACCTTC